This TCR beta chain was sequenced during a study of blood T cell repertoires in COVID-19. Using immunoSEQ multiplex PCR, the repertoire was profiled, and TCRdb retains in-frame clones only, with some absent. This table has approximately 90,000 clones, about 90% appearing once. This clone has only one observation. The CDR3 has 14 residues. V was clipped by 5 bases and J by 0 bases, with 10 bases between them. The germline V gene encodes CDR1 SGHAT and CDR2 FQDESV (reference sequence). V usage is TRBV11-1 and J usage is TRBJ1-1, with no clear D. The source of this sequence is a human donor in a cohort sampled during active COVID-19. The material sequenced was peripheral blood. The CDR3 loop is CASSVEQMNTEAFF. In nucleotides, the CDR3 is TGTGCCAGCAGCGTCGAACAGATGAACACTGAAGCTTTCTTT.